These 2 T cell receptor beta chains were all obtained from the same sample, sequenced in a study of blood T cell repertoires in COVID-19. TCRdb keeps only in-frame clones here, not all; method: immunoSEQ multiplex PCR. This table has approximately 100,000 clones, approximately 88% appearing once. Source material: peripheral blood. Receptors originate from a human donor in a cohort sampled during active COVID-19.

V is TRBV19 and J is TRBJ1-2; D gene uncertain. V dropped 3 bases and J dropped 4 bases, with 9 bases sitting between them. The CDR3 is 13 residues long. Germline values: CDR1 LNHDA, CDR2 SQIVND (reference sequence). The CDR3 is CASSMQAAYGYTF. The DNA of the CDR3 is TGTGCCAGTAGTATGCAGGCAGCCTATGGCTACACCTTC. Full variable domain (rest looked up from reference TRBV19 and TRBJ1-2): DGGITQSPKYLFRKEGQNVTLSCEQNLNHDAMYWYRQDPGQGLRLIYYSQIVNDFQKGDIAEGYSVSREKKESFPLTVTSAQKNPTAFYLCASSMQAAYGYTFGSGTRLTVV.

The J gene is TRBJ1-1, the V gene TRBV5-1; 7 bases agree with TRBD1. With 0 bases clipped from V and 0 bases from J, the junction kept 5 bases outside the gene matches. Germline CDR1 and CDR2: SGHRS and YFSETQ. The CDR3 runs 16 residues. As DNA, the CDR3 is TGCGCCAGCAGCTTGGTCCCAGGGGGGATGAACACTGAAGCTTTCTTT. Protein sequence: CASSLVPGGMNTEAFF. Full variable domain (missing parts from reference TRBV5-1 and TRBJ1-1): KAGVTQTPRYLIKTRGQQVTLSCSPISGHRSVSWYQQTPGQGLQFLFEYFSETQRNKGNFPGRFSGRQFSNSRSEMNVSTLELGDSALYLCASSLVPGGMNTEAFFGQGTRLTVV.